This TCR beta chain was captured in a study of blood T cell repertoires in COVID-19. Across the whole study: Sample material is recorded as cDNA or gDNA derived from T cells, B-cell-depleted T cells, or PBMCs.

In the original workflow: Reference gene primer amplification gave nucleated cell count estimates. Assay used: immunoSEQ multiplex PCR; TCRdb lists only in-frame clones, some missing. That table gives V, J and clone size, and the DNA gave D and trimming. The sample shows around 49,000 clones, 82% of them seen only once. Germline V gene data show CDR1 as ENHRY and CDR2 as SYGVKD. V was pared by 8 bases and J by 4 bases, with 25 bases of the junction left unmatched. The CDR3 spans 19 residues. The sample holds a few counts of this clone. V usage is TRBV10-3 and J usage is TRBJ1-2; 7 nucleotides agree with TRBD1. Sequenced input: peripheral blood. The receptor comes from a woman in her fifties or sixties with acute or convalescent COVID-19. The CDR3 DNA follows: TGTGCCATCGGAGGGCTACACAGGGGCCTGGCTTCTGGGCGCTATGGCTACACCTTC. It is translated as CAIGGLHRGLASGRYGYTF.